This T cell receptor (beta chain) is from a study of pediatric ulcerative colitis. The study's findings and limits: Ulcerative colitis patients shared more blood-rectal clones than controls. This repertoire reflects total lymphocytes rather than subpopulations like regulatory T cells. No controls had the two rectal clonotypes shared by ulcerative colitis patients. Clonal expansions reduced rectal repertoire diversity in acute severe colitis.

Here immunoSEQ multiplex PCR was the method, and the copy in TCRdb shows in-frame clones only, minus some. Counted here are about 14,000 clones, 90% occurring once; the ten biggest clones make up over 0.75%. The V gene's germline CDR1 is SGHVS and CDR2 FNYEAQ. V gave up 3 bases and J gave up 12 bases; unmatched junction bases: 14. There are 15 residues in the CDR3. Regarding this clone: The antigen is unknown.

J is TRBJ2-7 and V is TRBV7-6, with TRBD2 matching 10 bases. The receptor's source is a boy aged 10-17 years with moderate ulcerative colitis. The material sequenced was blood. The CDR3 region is CASSFLAGEFNAGYF. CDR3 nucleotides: TGTGCCAGCAGCTTTCTAGCGGGAGAGTTCAACGCGGGGTACTTC.